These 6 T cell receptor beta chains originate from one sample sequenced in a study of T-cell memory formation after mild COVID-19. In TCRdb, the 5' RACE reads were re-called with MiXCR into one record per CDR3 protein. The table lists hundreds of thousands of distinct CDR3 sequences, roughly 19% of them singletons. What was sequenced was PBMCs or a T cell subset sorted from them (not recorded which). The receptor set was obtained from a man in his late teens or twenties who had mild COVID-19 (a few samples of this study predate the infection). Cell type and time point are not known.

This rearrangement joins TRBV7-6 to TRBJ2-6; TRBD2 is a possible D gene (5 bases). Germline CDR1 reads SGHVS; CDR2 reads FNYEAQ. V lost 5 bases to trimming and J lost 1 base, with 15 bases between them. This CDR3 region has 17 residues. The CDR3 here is CASSPGRRESGANVLTF. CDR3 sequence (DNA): TGTGCCAGCAGCCCCGGACGTCGGGAATCTGGGGCCAACGTCCTGACTTTC.

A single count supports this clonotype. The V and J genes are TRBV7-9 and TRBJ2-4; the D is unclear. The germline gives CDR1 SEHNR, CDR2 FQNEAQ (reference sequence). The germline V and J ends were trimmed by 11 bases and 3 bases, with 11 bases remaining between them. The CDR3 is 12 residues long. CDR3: CAPFGDKNIQYF. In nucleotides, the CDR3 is TGTGCCCCGTTCGGCGACAAAAACATTCAGTACTTC.

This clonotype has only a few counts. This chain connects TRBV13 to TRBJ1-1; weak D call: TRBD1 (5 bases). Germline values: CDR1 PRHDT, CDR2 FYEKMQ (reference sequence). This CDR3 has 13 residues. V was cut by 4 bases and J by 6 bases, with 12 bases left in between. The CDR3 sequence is CASSYSQGAEAFF. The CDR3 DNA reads TGTGCCAGCAGCTATAGCCAGGGAGCTGAAGCTTTCTTT. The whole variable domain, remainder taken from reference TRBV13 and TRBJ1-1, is AAGVIQSPRHLIKEKRETATLKCYPIPRHDTVYWYQQGPGQDPQFLISFYEKMQSDKGSIPDRFSAQQFSDYHSELNMSSLELGDSALYFCASSYSQGAEAFFGQGTRLTVV.

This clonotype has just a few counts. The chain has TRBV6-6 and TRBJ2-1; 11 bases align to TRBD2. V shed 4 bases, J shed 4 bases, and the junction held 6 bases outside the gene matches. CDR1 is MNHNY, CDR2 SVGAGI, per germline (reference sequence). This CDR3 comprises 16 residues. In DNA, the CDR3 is TGTGCCAGCAGTTTAGCGGGGGGGCTGAGGTACAATGAGCAGTTCTTC. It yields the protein CASSLAGGLRYNEQFF.

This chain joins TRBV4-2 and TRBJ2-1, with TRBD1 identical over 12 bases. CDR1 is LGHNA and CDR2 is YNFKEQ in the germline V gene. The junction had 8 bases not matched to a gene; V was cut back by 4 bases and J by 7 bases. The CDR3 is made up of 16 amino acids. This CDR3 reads CASSRRDRGLLNEQFF. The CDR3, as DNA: TGTGCCAGCAGCCGCAGGGACAGGGGGCTTTTGAATGAGCAGTTCTTC.

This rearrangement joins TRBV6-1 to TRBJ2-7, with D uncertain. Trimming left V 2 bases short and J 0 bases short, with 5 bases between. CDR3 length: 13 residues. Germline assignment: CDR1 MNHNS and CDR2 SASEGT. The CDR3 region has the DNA TGTGCCAGCAGTGAAACCGGCTCCTACGAGCAGTACTTC. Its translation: CASSETGSYEQYF.